This T cell receptor (beta chain) was recovered during a study of control samples from healthy donors and cancer patients. This table comes from immunoSEQ multiplex PCR, and its TCRdb copy is limited to in-frame clones, with some not included. Of 200,000 or so clones in the sample, about 94% are singletons; the top ten hold about 1.6%. The germline V gene has CDR1 KGHSH and CDR2 LQKENI. V lost 0 bases, J lost 5 bases, and 16 bases lay in between. The CDR3 sequence is 16 residues long. Sequenced material: blood. This receptor was obtained from a man between 45 and 60 years old in good health. V usage is TRBV18 and J usage is TRBJ1-1; D is undetermined. This CDR3 reads CASSPPRPGKGTEAFF. The CDR3 bases are TGTGCCAGCTCACCACCGAGACCTGGGAAAGGAACTGAAGCTTTCTTT.